These T cell receptor beta chains were read from a single sample in a study of response to subunit inactivated influenza vaccine. One entry per CDR3 protein results from TCRdb running MiXCR on the RT-PCR reads. The table includes about 500,000 distinct CDR3 sequences, approximately 15% detected once. This specimen consisted of CD4+ T cells sorted from PBMCs, obtained roughly 24 months after vaccination. The receptors derive from a man between 50 and 69 years old who received an inactivated influenza vaccine. The CDR3 runs from the conserved cysteine through the conserved F or W. The size of a clone is reported for some rows only, either as once, few or many, or as a class for expanded clones.

clone_size: few; v_call: TRBV20-1; cdr3_length: 12; cdr3_aa: CSGLAGGYEQFF
clone_size: NA; v_call: TRBV5-1; cdr3_length: 16; cdr3_aa: CASSARQGVSYNEQFF
clone_size: many; v_call: TRBV7-2; cdr3_length: 14; cdr3_aa: CASSLEGKAGELFF
clone_size: few; v_call: TRBV11-2; cdr3_length: 15; cdr3_aa: CASSLAPRGNTEAFF
clone_size: NA; v_call: TRBV18; cdr3_length: 19; cdr3_aa: CASSPLGSGSSGSYNEQFF
clone_size: many; v_call: TRBV14; cdr3_length: 12; cdr3_aa: CASSQDVGQLVF
clone_size: many; v_call: TRBV29-1; cdr3_length: 16; cdr3_aa: CSVGGIGQVGGETQYF
clone_size: NA; v_call: TRBV5-1; cdr3_length: 14; cdr3_aa: CASSPAPGGYEQYF
clone_size: NA; v_call: TRBV5-4; cdr3_length: 19; cdr3_aa: CASSFSTSGRGSGANVLTF
clone_size: few; v_call: TRBV12-3/TRBV12-4; cdr3_length: 15; cdr3_aa: CASSQRLPSGYEQYF
clone_size: NA; v_call: TRBV28; cdr3_length: 16; cdr3_aa: CASSFRARGGLSGYTF
clone_size: many; v_call: TRBV5-1; cdr3_length: 13; cdr3_aa: CASNGLSSYEQYF
clone_size: few; v_call: TRBV4-1; cdr3_length: 19; cdr3_aa: CASSQGVGRLAGRLYEQYF
clone_size: NA; v_call: TRBV5-1; cdr3_length: 15; cdr3_aa: CASSLSFPSPDTQYF
clone_size: NA; v_call: TRBV6-1; cdr3_length: 16; cdr3_aa: CASSETRGSYNSPLHF
clone_size: few; v_call: TRBV2; cdr3_length: 14; cdr3_aa: CASRIAGGLDTQYF
clone_size: few; v_call: TRBV5-6; cdr3_length: 15; cdr3_aa: CASSSLTGADYGYTF
clone_size: NA; v_call: TRBV15; cdr3_length: 16; cdr3_aa: CATSRAGQGKSGELFF
clone_size: NA; v_call: TRBV19; cdr3_length: 17; cdr3_aa: CASRGTSGIANTGELFF
clone_size: few; v_call: TRBV12-3/TRBV12-4; cdr3_length: 12; cdr3_aa: CASSKTQATQYF
clone_size: once; v_call: TRBV28; cdr3_length: 12; cdr3_aa: CASESVNSPPHF
clone_size: NA; v_call: TRBV19; cdr3_length: 15; cdr3_aa: CASSGDRIGNYGYTF
clone_size: few; v_call: TRBV29-1; cdr3_length: 14; cdr3_aa: CSAAGGSEYEKLFF
clone_size: many; v_call: TRBV29-1; cdr3_length: 13; cdr3_aa: CSVEDRVGPEQFF
clone_size: NA; v_call: TRBV20-1; cdr3_length: 13; cdr3_aa: CSANDRVDTEAFF
clone_size: NA; v_call: TRBV5-6; cdr3_length: 19; cdr3_aa: CASSRRRGGGPSSYNEQFF
clone_size: NA; v_call: TRBV5-1; cdr3_length: 17; cdr3_aa: CASSLGGTSGSGYEQYF
clone_size: many; v_call: TRBV15; cdr3_length: 15; cdr3_aa: CATSRENRLTDTQYF
clone_size: few; v_call: TRBV12-3/TRBV12-4; cdr3_length: 15; cdr3_aa: CASSLARLRYRGYTF
clone_size: NA; v_call: TRBV20-1; cdr3_length: 16; cdr3_aa: CSARGDSWYRYNEQFF
clone_size: few; v_call: TRBV12-3/TRBV12-4; cdr3_length: 12; cdr3_aa: CASSIGVQPQHF
clone_size: NA; v_call: TRBV12-3/TRBV12-4; cdr3_length: 14; cdr3_aa: CASSFGQRGSEAFF
clone_size: few; v_call: TRBV5-1; cdr3_length: 16; cdr3_aa: CASSSRRTPMNTEAFF
clone_size: many; v_call: TRBV9; cdr3_length: 15; cdr3_aa: CASSVGTLSNQPQHF
clone_size: NA; v_call: TRBV20-1; cdr3_length: 12; cdr3_aa: CSARYGRETQYF
clone_size: NA; v_call: TRBV25-1; cdr3_length: 14; cdr3_aa: CASRGELYTGELFF
clone_size: few; v_call: TRBV10-3; cdr3_length: 14; cdr3_aa: CAISQGAPAYEQYF
clone_size: NA; v_call: TRBV12-3/TRBV12-4; cdr3_length: 14; cdr3_aa: CASRLGQNTGELFF
clone_size: few; v_call: TRBV7-8; cdr3_length: 13; cdr3_aa: CASSLEGGRGYTF
clone_size: many; v_call: TRBV14; cdr3_length: 16; cdr3_aa: CARQTKTGVRAETQYF
clone_size: NA; v_call: TRBV7-9; cdr3_length: 14; cdr3_aa: CASTRGQSYNEQFF
clone_size: NA; v_call: TRBV19; cdr3_length: 16; cdr3_aa: CASSIVGGSSYNEQFF
clone_size: few; v_call: TRBV29-1; cdr3_length: 13; cdr3_aa: CSARQSLNEKLFF
clone_size: NA; v_call: TRBV12-3/TRBV12-4; cdr3_length: 14; cdr3_aa: CASSFPGGPYGYTF
clone_size: NA; v_call: TRBV6-2/TRBV6-3; cdr3_length: 15; cdr3_aa: CASSMGLAGTDTQYF
clone_size: few; v_call: TRBV6-1; cdr3_length: 14; cdr3_aa: CASSPTGIQETQYF
clone_size: few; v_call: TRBV28; cdr3_length: 13; cdr3_aa: CASREGHRDEQYF
clone_size: many; v_call: TRBV12-3/TRBV12-4; cdr3_length: 16; cdr3_aa: CASSKWDRVLGTEAFF
clone_size: NA; v_call: TRBV4-2; cdr3_length: 18; cdr3_aa: CASSQEMGTASYNSPLHF